The 28 T cell receptor beta chains given below trace back to one sample, sequenced in a study of CXCR3-negative and CXCR3-positive naive CD8 T cells. Study results and caveats: Relative to CXCR3-negative naive cells, CXCR3-positive naive cells had more hydrophobic TRB CDR3s.

What these receptors recognize is not known. The method, 5' RACE with UMI labels, was used to prepare the TRB cDNA libraries. TCRdb reprocessed the 5' RACE reads and reports one entry per CDR3 protein, with no DNA. In total, the table holds roughly 110,000 distinct CDR3 sequences. Sequenced input: naive CXCR3+ CD8+ T cells from blood. Subset in this sample: CD45RO-CCR7+CD27+CD95- naive CD8+ T cells expressing CXCR3 (TNR3+). The source of these receptors is a human donor in good health. Some clones in this sample may be carry-over from other donors' samples.

This clonotype counts as medium-sized by frequency. The genes are TRBV29-1 and TRBJ2-2. In germline, CDR1 is SQVTM, CDR2 ANQGSEA. The CDR3 spans 13 residues. This chain's CDR3 is CSDLDLNTGELFF.

The chain joins TRBV25-1 to TRBJ2-1; TCRdb calls TRBD2, which cannot be checked without DNA. Germline CDR1 and CDR2: MGHDK and SYGVNS. The CDR3 loop spans 16 amino acids. CDR3 amino acids: CASSLGEGVRYNEQFF.

The chain has TRBV4-3 and TRBJ2-1; the D call from TCRdb, TRBD2, cannot be confirmed without DNA. The CDR3 consists of 18 residues. Germline V gives CDR1 LGHNA, CDR2 YSLEER. CDR3 sequence: CASSQGSLSGGVDNEQFF.

The rearrangement joins TRBV7-9 to TRBJ1-1. Germline V gives CDR1 SEHNR, CDR2 FQNEAQ (reference sequence). The length of the CDR3 is 12 residues. CDR3 amino acids: CASSLISTEAFF.

This chain joins TRBV12-3 or TRBV12-4 and TRBJ2-5; the TCRdb call, TRBD2, lacks DNA for checking. The CDR3 sequence is 14 residues long. This CDR3 reads CASSPTSPQETQYF.

The chain has TRBV29-1 and TRBJ2-7; the TCRdb D gene call, TRBD1, has no DNA to confirm it. This CDR3 is built from 11 residues. Per the germline V gene, CDR1 is SQVTM and CDR2 is ANQGSEA. This CDR3 reads CSVNRGSEQYF.

The chain couples TRBV28 to TRBJ1-2; TCRdb's assignment of TRBD1 cannot be checked, as there is no DNA. CDR3 length: 14 residues. The germline CDR1 and CDR2 sequences are MDHEN and SYDVKM. CDR3 sequence: CASTPDRDAFGYTF.

This chain's CDR3 is CASSISGGERETQYF. The chain links TRBV27 to TRBJ2-5; TCRdb's D call, TRBD1, is unchecked because there is no DNA. The length of the CDR3 is 15 residues. Germline assignment: CDR1 MNHEY and CDR2 SMNVEV (reference sequence).

The rearrangement links TRBV18 to TRBJ2-5; TCRdb gives TRBD2 as the D gene, but with no DNA this cannot be confirmed. CDR1 is KGHSH and CDR2 is LQKENI in the germline V gene. The CDR3 sequence is 17 residues long. The CDR3 is CASYDGDAGPYQETQYF.

The rearrangement joins TRBV7-9 to TRBJ2-2; the TRBD2 assignment by TCRdb is unverifiable without DNA. Germline V gene lookup returns CDR1 SEHNR and CDR2 FQNEAQ (reference sequence). The CDR3 contains 17 residues. Here the CDR3 reads CASSSGTSAPNTGELFF.

The V and J genes are TRBV7-6 and TRBJ1-4; TCRdb picks TRBD1, but there is no DNA to check that call. Germline assignment: CDR1 SGHVS and CDR2 FNYEAQ. The CDR3 covers 15 residues. The CDR3 region is CASSLWGEPNEKLFF. Full variable domain (missing parts from reference TRBV7-6 and TRBJ1-4): GAGVSQSPRYKVTKRGQDVALRCDPISGHVSLYWYRQALGQGPEFLTYFNYEAQQDKSGLPNDRFSAERPEGSISTLTIQRTEQRDSAMYRCASSLWGEPNEKLFFGSGTQLSVL.

This sequence joins TRBV7-9 and TRBJ2-7; the D gene TCRdb calls, TRBD1, cannot be checked with no DNA. Germline V CDR1 and CDR2: SEHNR, FQNEAQ (reference sequence). This CDR3 spans 18 amino acids. The CDR3 region is CASSYHLTGAPILYEQYF.

The rearrangement joins TRBV9 to TRBJ2-7; TCRdb calls TRBD1, which cannot be checked without DNA. CDR1 and CDR2 from the germline V gene are SGDLS and YYNGEE. This CDR3 is built from 14 residues. This chain's CDR3 is CASSPDPTGIEQYF.

The V and J genes are TRBV6-5 and TRBJ2-3. The germline CDR1 and CDR2 sequences are MNHEY and SVGAGI. CDR3 length: 14 amino acids. CDR3 residues: CASSYSGITDTQYF.

This CDR3 reads CASSSTGNTEAFF. The chain has TRBV2 and TRBJ1-1; TCRdb names TRBD1, which stays unverified in the absence of DNA. The CDR3 loop spans 13 amino acids. CDR1 is SNHLY, CDR2 FYNNEI, per germline.

The rearrangement uses TRBV12-3 or TRBV12-4 and TRBJ2-2; the TCRdb call, TRBD1, lacks DNA for checking. This CDR3 is 15 amino acids long. This chain's CDR3 is CASIPTGGDTGELFF.

The rearrangement uses TRBV27 and TRBJ2-1; no DNA is available, so the TRBD1 call from TCRdb remains unchecked. The length of the CDR3 is 14 residues. In germline, CDR1 is MNHEY, CDR2 SMNVEV (reference sequence). This chain's CDR3 is CASSLGALSNEQFF.

J is TRBJ2-5 and V is TRBV7-2; TCRdb proposes TRBD2, but this gene call is untestable without DNA. Germline V gene lookup returns CDR1 SGHTA and CDR2 FQGNSA. The CDR3 covers 15 residues. CDR3 amino acids: CASSFGAGGEETQYF.

The V call is TRBV14, the J call TRBJ2-7; absent DNA, TCRdb's TRBD1 call cannot be checked. CDR1 SGHDN and CDR2 FVKESK come from the germline V gene. The CDR3 totals 16 residues. CDR3 sequence reads: CASSHHPGQGVNEQYF.

The rearrangement links TRBV5-1 to TRBJ1-1; TCRdb designates TRBD1, a call that cannot be tested without DNA. This CDR3 is 16 amino acids long. In germline, CDR1 is SGHRS, CDR2 YFSETQ. The CDR3 loop is CASSLVSTGVTTEAFF.

The CDR3 protein is CASSLGDRGTNEQYF. This chain uses TRBV7-9 with TRBJ2-7; TCRdb calls TRBD1, which cannot be checked without DNA. Germline V gives CDR1 SEHNR, CDR2 FQNEAQ (reference sequence). The CDR3 consists of 15 residues.

The rearrangement joins TRBV15 to TRBJ2-7; TCRdb outputs TRBD1, but without DNA this stays unchecked. Germline CDR1 and CDR2: LNHNV and YYDKDF (reference sequence). The CDR3 spans 13 residues. The CDR3 region is CATSSLGRVEQYF.

The chain is built from TRBV7-9 and TRBJ2-7. The CDR3 contains 14 residues. Germline V gene data show CDR1 as SEHNR and CDR2 as FQNEAQ (reference sequence). CDR3 sequence reads: CASSPRLEDIEQYF.

The rearrangement uses TRBV7-9 and TRBJ2-7; TCRdb indicates TRBD1, and absent DNA this call remains unverified. Germline-derived CDR1 and CDR2 are SEHNR and FQNEAQ (reference sequence). The CDR3 covers 14 residues. The CDR3 spells CASSSLKGLYEQYF.

This chain joins TRBV4-1 and TRBJ2-1; the D call from TCRdb, TRBD2, cannot be confirmed without DNA. The CDR3 runs to 13 residues. The germline CDR1 and CDR2 sequences are MGHRA and YSYEKL. The CDR3 loop is CASSQGSSREQFF.

The chain joins TRBV20-1 to TRBJ2-3; TCRdb's assignment of TRBD2 cannot be checked, as there is no DNA. This CDR3 contains 13 residues. CDR1 and CDR2 (germline): DFQATT, SNEGSKA (reference sequence). The CDR3 here is CSATGGSTDTQYF.

This chain links TRBV7-3 with TRBJ2-1; TCRdb outputs TRBD2, but without DNA this stays unchecked. CDR3 length equals 15 residues. The germline gives CDR1 SGHTA, CDR2 FQGTGA. The CDR3 loop is CASSDGVAGSDEQFF.

The chain carries TRBV5-1 and TRBJ1-1. In germline, CDR1 is SGHRS, CDR2 YFSETQ. The CDR3 is made up of 12 amino acids. The CDR3 is CASSLAGDEAFF.